What follows is one T cell receptor (beta chain) and its context. Antigen unknown. The CDR3 has 13 amino acids. Germline V gene data show CDR1 as WSHSY and CDR2 as SAAADI. The ends were cut back, 5 bases at V and 4 bases at J, with 11 bases in the middle. TCRdb re-derived calls from the RT-PCR reads in MiXCR, one entry per CDR3 protein. The sample records about 530,000 distinct CDR3 sequences, 10% to 15% being singletons. This sample was included in a study of response to subunit inactivated influenza vaccine. Study-wide results and limits: Each seasonal flu vaccination may recruit only limited new T cells, authors suggested.

The chain couples TRBV10-2 to TRBJ1-2, with D uncertain. The input for sequencing was PBMCs from blood, taken 40 to 50 days after vaccination. The origin of this receptor is a man between 45 and 60 years old who received an inactivated influenza vaccine. CDR3 nucleotide sequence: TGCGCCAGCAGTCTGGGAGAAACCTATGGCTACACCTTC. Translating it yields CASSLGETYGYTF.